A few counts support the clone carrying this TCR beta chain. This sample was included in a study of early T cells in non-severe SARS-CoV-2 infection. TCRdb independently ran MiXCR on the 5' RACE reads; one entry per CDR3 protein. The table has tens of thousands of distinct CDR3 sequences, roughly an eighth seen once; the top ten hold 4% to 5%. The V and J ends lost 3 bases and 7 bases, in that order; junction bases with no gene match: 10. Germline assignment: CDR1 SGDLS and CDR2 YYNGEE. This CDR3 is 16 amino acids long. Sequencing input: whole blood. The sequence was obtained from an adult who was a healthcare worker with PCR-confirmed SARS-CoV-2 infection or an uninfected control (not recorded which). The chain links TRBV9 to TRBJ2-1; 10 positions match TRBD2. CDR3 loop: CASSAGPLAGANEQFF. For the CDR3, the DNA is TGTGCCAGCAGCGCCGGACCTCTAGCGGGAGCTAATGAGCAGTTCTTC.